This section outlines one T cell receptor (beta chain) sequence together with its context. Its target antigen remains unknown. No much larger clone is present one base from it, and per-base qualities are unavailable. The time point label corresponds to: cycle 2 day 1 (C2D1) of nivolumab. Every trial patient had relapsed after autologous stem cell transplantation, and cohorts A, B and C differed in prior brentuximab vedotin exposure. The trial cohort included some 53 patients with relapsed/refractory classical Hodgkin lymphoma, and each patient had a best overall response of complete response, partial response or progressive disease. In the multi-cohort phase II CheckMate 205 trial, trial patients received single-agent nivolumab. Best overall response was determined by an independent review committee according to the 2007 International Working Group response criteria. PBMCs from the trial were collected at three points: immediately before nivolumab initiation (C1D1), and during therapy at cycle 2 day 1 and cycle 4 day 1. Peripheral blood was collected in 8 mL Vacutainer Cell Preparation Tubes, from which PBMCs were isolated by centrifugation and then cryopreserved.

These data belong to a study of PD-1 blockade in classical Hodgkin lymphoma (dated by TCRdb to 2020 to 2021). With regard to the full study: Nivolumab dosing was 3 mg/kg intravenously every 2 weeks, continuing until either disease progression or unacceptable toxicity. To define a peripheral blood immune signature of response to PD-1 blockade in classical Hodgkin lymphoma, the study combined TCR beta sequencing with CyTOF. Here is what the overall study found, with its caveats: A significant rise by C4D1 was seen in CD4+ but not CD8+ TCR diversity (p=0.0027 vs p=0.16), with the rise being most apparent in complete responders (p=0.02). Baseline TCR diversity was reported to be lower in newly diagnosed patients than in healthy donors and to be lower still in relapsed/refractory patients. Lower diversity was seen in patients whose nivolumab began less than 1 year after ASCT, and these patients were left out of later analyses so that immune reconstitution would not confound the results. The study was limited to a single clinical trial cohort, and causes of repertoire differences, possibly disease activity or prior therapy, remained undefined. Baseline diversity similar to that of newly diagnosed patients was observed in trial patients achieving complete response, whereas significantly lower diversity was observed in partial responders and progressors.

Genomic DNA was extracted with the Qiagen DNeasy kit from unsorted PBMCs and from negatively selected CD4+ and CD8+ fractions. Using primers that anneal to V and J segments, immunoSEQ multiplex PCR amplified the TCR beta CDR3 regions. A synthetic immune receptor repertoire was used to minimize amplification bias, and any remaining bias was removed computationally after sequencing. Per the authors' processing: Repertoire diversity was quantified as the Shannon entropy index using custom Python scripts. Unsorted, CD4+ and CD8+ repertoires were analyzed separately, except in combined analyses where CD4+ and CD8+ sequences were merged in silico. A clone was considered expanded if an increase in frequency of at least 2-fold after treatment relative to C1D1 was found, and a pseudocount of 0.5 was applied to clones undetected at baseline. Clones with 0 or 1 copy at C1D1 were classified as singleton clones, and clones with 2 or more copies were classified as non-singleton clones. By matching protein sequences in sorted samples from the same patient, clones expanded in unsorted samples were annotated as CD4+, CD8+ or unknown. Wilcoxon tests were applied to paired samples to test diversity changes from C1D1 to C4D1. TCRdb limited this immuneACCESS table to in-frame rearrangements with V and J called. A share of clones is missing; checked studies link under half to unresolved V genes, and the rest is unexplained. V and J calls and clone size are given by that table; D and trimming were obtained from the DNA. The sample table lists 25,000 to 35,000 clones, 70% to 90% of them with a count of one. The ten largest clones capture about a fifth of the sample.

The germline V gene encodes CDR1 MRHNA and CDR2 SNTAGT. Relative to germline, V is 4 bases shorter and J is 2 bases shorter, with 10 bases between their ends. Measured from the cysteine to the phenylalanine, the CDR3 is 14 residues long. Of all the DNA, just the CDR3 is kept, 42 bases in frame from base 1. Material: peripheral blood mononuclear cells (PBMCs), obtained before the second cycle of nivolumab. This receptor was identified in a human donor with classical Hodgkin lymphoma. This chain joins TRBV6-4 to TRBJ2-3; perhaps TRBD1 is the D gene, with 6 bases matching. The encoded CDR3 is CASSVAGATDTQYF. The bases read TGTGCCAGCAGTGTAGCAGGGGCCACAGATACGCAGTATTTT.